This T cell receptor (beta chain) was sequenced during a study of blood T cell repertoires in COVID-19. Trimming cost V 4 bases and J 3 bases; bases outside gene matches: 6. CDR3 length: 16 residues. Germline V gene data show CDR1 as KGHSH and CDR2 as LQKENI. The repertoire was sequenced with immunoSEQ multiplex PCR; TCRdb's copy has only in-frame clones and lacks some. The sample lists about 40,000 clones, roughly nine tenths seen once, with about 8.3% in the top ten. The chain employs TRBV18 and TRBJ2-2; 9 bases map to TRBD1. The clonotype originates from a man in his fifties with active COVID-19. Sequencing was carried out using peripheral blood. CDR3 sequence: CASSLGQGTDTGELFF. DNA for the CDR3: TGTGCCAGCTCACTCGGACAGGGGACGGACACCGGGGAGCTGTTTTTT.